Below, 5 T cell receptor beta chains from the same sample are listed, as sequenced in a study of blood T cell repertoires in COVID-19. Only in-frame clones appear in the TCRdb table, and some are missing; sequencing was by immunoSEQ multiplex PCR. The sample gives about 160,000 clones, 82% of which show up once; under 9% is in the top ten. Sample: peripheral blood. The source of these receptors is a woman aged 40 to 50 with COVID-19, enrolled during active disease.

The chain is built from TRBV6-5 and TRBJ1-5; 7 bases agree with TRBD1. The CDR3 runs to 13 residues. CDR1 MNHEY and CDR2 SVGAGI come from the germline V gene. The V and J ends lost 8 bases and 6 bases, in that order; junction bases with no gene match: 7. The DNA of the CDR3 is TGTGCCAGCGCCCAGGGGGGTTTTCAGCCCCAGCATTTT. Translated: CASAQGGFQPQHF.

This clone came up a few times. The V and J genes are TRBV5-4 and TRBJ1-5; a weak D match, TRBD1 (5 bases). The CDR3 sequence is 16 residues long. V dropped 0 bases and J dropped 0 bases, with 10 bases sitting between them. Germline V gene sequence: CDR1 SGHNT, CDR2 YYREEE (reference sequence). The CDR3 protein is CASSLGGRGSNQPQHF. The CDR3 bases are TGTGCCAGCAGCTTGGGCGGTAGGGGTAGCAATCAGCCCCAGCATTTT. The full variable domain, in which reference TRBV5-4 and TRBJ1-5 provide the parts outside the CDR3, is ETGVTQSPTHLIKTRGQQVTLRCSSQSGHNTVSWYQQALGQGPQFIFQYYREEENGRGNFPPRFSGLQFPNYSSELNVNALELDDSALYLCASSLGGRGSNQPQHFGDGTRLSIL.

This clone has a single count. The DNA for the CDR3 is TGTGCCACCAGCAGAGCGCAGTATCAAGAGACCCAGTACTTC. It codes for CATSRAQYQETQYF. This chain links TRBV15 with TRBJ2-5; unclear D gene. Germline V gene data show CDR1 as LNHNV and CDR2 as YYDKDF (reference sequence). The CDR3 extends over 14 amino acids. V was shortened by 1 base and J by 2 bases, with 8 bases between the two germline ends.

This clone was detected a few times. This rearrangement joins TRBV6-5 to TRBJ1-5; 10 nucleotides line up with TRBD1. Germline CDR1 and CDR2: MNHEY and SVGAGI. J gave up 6 bases and V 5 bases, and 7 bases lay outside the gene matches. There are 15 residues in the CDR3. CDR3 nucleotide sequence: TGTGCCAGCAGTACCGGGACAGGGGAGTCTCAGCCCCAGCATTTT. Amino acids: CASSTGTGESQPQHF.

This clone was recorded once. V is TRBV19 and J is TRBJ2-7; 7 nucleotides agree with TRBD1. The trim removed 7 bases at V and 6 bases at J, leaving 9 bases unmatched. The CDR3 length is 13 residues. Germline CDR1 is LNHDA and CDR2 is SQIVND (reference sequence). CDR3 DNA: TGTGCCAGTACGTCCTCAGCAGGGGGCGAGCAGTACTTC. The encoded protein is CASTSSAGGEQYF.